This TCR beta chain is from a study of T cells in Graves' hyperthyroidism and ophthalmopathy. Looking at the study overall: Peripheral blood was taken when the disease was first diagnosed, before any treatment began.

The CDR3 regions of TCR beta were amplified from RNA transcripts. In the first-round RT-PCR of the TCR CDR3, the HTBI primer set was used. TCRdb itself ran the multiplex PCR reads through MiXCR, one entry per CDR3 protein. The sample includes 500,000 or so distinct CDR3 sequences, over 15% seen only once; the top ten take roughly 15%. The V gene's germline CDR1 is SGHAT and CDR2 FQNNGV. Trimming stripped 1 base from V and 2 bases from J, with 16 bases between. This CDR3 has 17 amino acids. The study's findings and limits: Median prediction lead before ophthalmopathy onset was 5 to 7 months with the model. Through a model of 13 V-J features, ophthalmopathy was separated from stable hyperthyroidism.

As regards this clonotype: Its matching antigen is unknown.

Uncontrolled infection, other autoimmune disease, pregnancy or lactation barred patients from enrollment. Material for sequencing was blood. This TCR was sampled from a young woman with Graves' ophthalmopathy. This chain links TRBV11-2 with TRBJ2-3; D uncertain. This chain's CDR3 is CASSLGRVGLNTDTQYF. Written as DNA, the CDR3 is TGTGCCAGCAGCTTAGGCCGGGTTGGATTAAACACAGATACGCAGTATTTT.